One sample yielded the 7 T cell receptor beta chains listed below, sequenced in a study of blood T cell repertoires in COVID-19. Generated by immunoSEQ multiplex PCR, the TCRdb table keeps only in-frame clones and is missing some. The sample carries a few hundred thousand clones, approximately 87% recorded once. Sequencing was carried out using PBMCs or T cells enriched from blood (not recorded which). Receptors were obtained from a woman between 50 and 59 years old who had recovered from COVID-19.

This clone showed up just a few times. V gene TRBV2 combines with J gene TRBJ1-2; D might be TRBD1 (6 bases). The CDR3 runs to 14 residues. Germline-derived CDR1 and CDR2 are SNHLY and FYNNEI. V lost 2 bases, J lost 2 bases, and 9 bases lay in between. CDR3 bases: TGTGCCAGCAGTGAAAGGGGGGGAAACTATGGCTACACCTTC. Its protein product is CASSERGGNYGYTF.

The V and J genes are TRBV5-1 and TRBJ1-4; 8 nucleotides match TRBD1. J gave up 8 bases and V 5 bases, and 8 bases lay outside the gene matches. This CDR3 has 14 amino acids. Germline CDR1 is SGHRS and CDR2 is YFSETQ. The DNA of the CDR3 is TGCGCCAGCAGACGAGGACAGGGACCGGAAAAACTGTTTTTT. It specifies CASRRGQGPEKLFF.

The rearrangement joins TRBV7-2 to TRBJ2-7, with 8 bases matching TRBD1. V shed 0 bases, J shed 4 bases, and the junction held 5 bases outside the gene matches. There are 15 residues in the CDR3. The germline CDR1 and CDR2 sequences are SGHTA and FQGNSA. This chain's CDR3 is CASSLALGTGYEQYF. The CDR3 nucleotides read TGTGCCAGCAGCTTAGCACTCGGGACAGGTTACGAGCAGTACTTC.

The V and J genes are TRBV18 and TRBJ2-7, with TRBD1 matching 9 bases. Germline CDR1 is KGHSH and CDR2 is LQKENI. This CDR3 is built from 15 residues. The V gene end was trimmed by 3 bases and the J gene end by 1 base; junction bases not matched to a gene: 4. The CDR3 bases are TGTGCCAGCTCACCCCGGGACAGGGAATCCTACGAGCAGTACTTC. Its protein product is CASSPRDRESYEQYF.

This clone was recorded only once. The J gene is TRBJ1-5, the V gene TRBV19; D uncertain. Germline V gene lookup returns CDR1 LNHDA and CDR2 SQIVND (reference sequence). V gave up 7 bases and J gave up 5 bases, with 15 bases separating them. CDR3 length: 14 amino acids. CDR3 in amino acids: CASTQSLTDQPQHF. The CDR3 DNA is TGTGCCAGTACCCAATCCCTCACGGATCAGCCCCAGCATTTT.

The V gene is TRBV27, the J gene TRBJ1-1; 8 nucleotides align to TRBD1. This CDR3 region has 19 residues. J lost 0 bases, V lost 2 bases, and 14 bases had no gene match. CDR1 MNHEY and CDR2 SMNVEV come from the germline V gene (reference sequence). The CDR3 loop reads CASSLRSGGQGNMNTEAFF. The CDR3 nucleotides are TGTGCCAGCAGTTTACGTTCGGGTGGACAGGGCAACATGAACACTGAAGCTTTCTTT.

This chain uses TRBV6-6 with TRBJ1-5; the D gene is possibly TRBD1 (5 bases). Germline V lookup: CDR1 MNHNY, CDR2 SVGAGI (reference sequence). V dropped 2 bases and J dropped 6 bases, with 11 bases sitting between them. This CDR3 has 14 residues. CDR3 nucleotide sequence: TGTGCCAGCAGTTACGACGGGAGGGGTCAGCCCCAGCATTTT. This gives the protein CASSYDGRGQPQHF.